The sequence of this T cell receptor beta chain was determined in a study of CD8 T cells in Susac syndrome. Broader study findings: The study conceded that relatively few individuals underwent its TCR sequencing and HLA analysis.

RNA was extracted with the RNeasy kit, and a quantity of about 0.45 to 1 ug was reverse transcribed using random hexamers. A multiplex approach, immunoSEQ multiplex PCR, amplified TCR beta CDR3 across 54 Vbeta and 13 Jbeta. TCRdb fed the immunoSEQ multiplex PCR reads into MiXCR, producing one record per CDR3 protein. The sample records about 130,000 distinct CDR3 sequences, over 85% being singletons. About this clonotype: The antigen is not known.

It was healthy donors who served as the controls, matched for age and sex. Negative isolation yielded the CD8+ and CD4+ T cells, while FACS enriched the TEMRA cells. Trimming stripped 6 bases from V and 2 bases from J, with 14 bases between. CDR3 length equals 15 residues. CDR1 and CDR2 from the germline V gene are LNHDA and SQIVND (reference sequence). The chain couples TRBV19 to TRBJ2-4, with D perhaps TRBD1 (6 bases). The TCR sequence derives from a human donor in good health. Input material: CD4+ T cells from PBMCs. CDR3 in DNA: TGTGCCAGTAGCACCGACAGGTTATCCAAAAACATTCAGTACTTC. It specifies CASSTDRLSKNIQYF. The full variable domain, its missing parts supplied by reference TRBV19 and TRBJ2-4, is DGGITQSPKYLFRKEGQNVTLSCEQNLNHDAMYWYRQDPGQGLRLIYYSQIVNDFQKGDIAEGYSVSREKKESFPLTVTSAQKNPTAFYLCASSTDRLSKNIQYFGAGTRLSVL.